A selection of T cell receptor beta chains follows, all from one sample in a study of cytomegalovirus exposure and HLA in healthy donors. Sequencing was performed with immunoSEQ multiplex PCR; in TCRdb, only in-frame clones are kept and a portion is missing. The table has approximately 160,000 clones, 80% to 90% seen once. Source material: PBMCs. The receptors come from a young woman in good health and CMV-seronegative. Each CDR3 is given with its conserved first and last residue.

j_call v_call cdr3_aa
TRBJ1-2 TRBV6-5 CASHAGEGYTF
TRBJ1-6 TRBV4-1 CASSQDLPGQGAANNSPLHF
TRBJ1-1 TRBV15 CATSTMGQGVLNTEAFF
TRBJ2-1 TRBV6-1 CASIPGTGTYNEQFF
TRBJ2-5 TRBV6-5 CASSYFSTEAQYF
TRBJ1-6 TRBV19 CASSGGLRLDSPLHF
TRBJ1-3 TRBV7-2 CASSLNRPGSGNTIYF
TRBJ2-2 TRBV29-1 CSASPTPAGELFF
TRBJ2-1 TRBV5-1 CASSLVSGPYNEQFF
TRBJ1-2 TRBV5-6 CASSSLNYGYTF
TRBJ2-7 TRBV4-1 CASSPGTGPTYEQYF
TRBJ2-7 TRBV7-6 CASSLAGQGAYEQYF
TRBJ1-1 TRBV29-1 CSARTDPNTEAFF
TRBJ1-5 TRBV9 CASSHGTDDQPQHF
TRBJ2-1 TRBV7-9 CASTRQGTPIEQFF